The rows below give T cell receptor beta chains drawn from one sample of a study of immune heterogeneity within non-small cell lung tumors. A single record per CDR3 protein comes from TCRdb applying MiXCR to the multiplex PCR reads. Of 10,000 to 13,000 distinct CDR3 sequences in the sample, 25% to 35% were seen once. Material: lung tumor tissue. All receptors derive from an older woman with non-small cell lung cancer. Each CDR3 is given with its conserved first and last residue. A D gene is named only where the DNA matches it firmly. Clone size, where shown, is once, few, many, or a class for clones that have expanded.

j_call clone_size d_call v_call cdr3_aa cdr3_nt
TRBJ2-3 many - TRBV20-1 CSAAPFKSTDTQYF TGCAGTGCCGCCCCATTCAAGAGCACAGATACGCAGTATTTT
TRBJ2-5 - TRBD1 TRBV3-1 CASSLRGTARQETQYF TGTGCCAGCAGTCTCAGGGGGACAGCCCGCCAAGAGACCCAGTACTTC
TRBJ2-5 few - TRBV6-1 CASSLTGLETQYF TGTGCCAGCAGTTTAACAGGGCTAGAGACCCAGTACTTC
TRBJ2-1 - - TRBV27 CASSPYIPGEQFF TGTGCCAGCAGTCCGTACATACCAGGTGAGCAGTTCTTC
TRBJ2-6 - TRBD1 TRBV20-1 CSAHRGDLSGANVLTF TGCAGTGCTCACAGGGGGGACCTCTCTGGGGCCAACGTCCTGACTTTC
TRBJ1-1 - - TRBV7-6 CASSLAVGIEAFF TGTGCCAGCAGCTTAGCGGTCGGGATTGAAGCTTTCTTT
TRBJ1-5 medium-sized TRBD1 TRBV6-2/TRBV6-3 CASTEGAWVDQPQHF TGTGCCAGCACCGAGGGGGCGTGGGTCGATCAGCCCCAGCATTTT
TRBJ2-5 - - TRBV6-9 CASSYSTGSETQYF TGTGCCAGCAGTTATTCCACAGGGTCGGAGACCCAGTACTTC
TRBJ2-3 medium-sized - TRBV2 CASSVIRDTQYF TGTGCCAGCAGTGTAATACGAGATACGCAGTATTTT
TRBJ2-7 large - TRBV15 CATSRMTGSYEQYF TGTGCCACCAGCAGAATGACCGGTTCCTACGAGCAGTACTTC
TRBJ1-5 many - TRBV11-3 CASSSPDSEHQPQHF TGTGCCAGCAGCTCCCCAGACAGTGAACATCAGCCCCAGCATTTT
TRBJ2-5 many - TRBV2 CASSEGLQETQYF TGTGCCAGCAGTGAGGGACTCCAAGAGACCCAGTACTTC
TRBJ2-2 - TRBD2 TRBV28 CASSPLAGVTGELSF TGTGCCAGCAGTCCACTAGCGGGAGTCACCGGGGAGCTGTCTTTT
TRBJ2-7 medium-sized TRBD1 TRBV28 CASRRGQGTYEQYF TGTGCCAGCAGGCGAGGACAGGGGACCTACGAGCAGTACTTC
TRBJ2-3 - TRBD1 TRBV6-1 CASSPGTGGDSDTQYF TGTGCCAGCAGTCCCGGGACAGGGGGTGATTCAGATACGCAGTATTTT
TRBJ2-5 - - TRBV28 CASSWGWRDRQETQYF TGTGCCAGCAGTTGGGGGTGGCGGGATAGGCAAGAGACCCAGTACTTC
TRBJ1-4 - - TRBV7-2 CASSSRPQGTNEKLFF TGTGCCAGCAGCTCCAGACCACAGGGAACTAATGAAAAACTGTTTTTT
TRBJ2-1 medium-sized - TRBV24-1 CATSGPDRNEQFF TGTGCCACCAGTGGCCCGGATAGGAATGAGCAGTTCTTC
TRBJ2-7 many TRBD1 TRBV14 CASSQGTGGDEQYF TGTGCCAGCAGCCAAGGAACAGGGGGCGACGAGCAGTACTTC
TRBJ2-1 - - TRBV24-1 CATSDRTGFEQFF TGTGCCACCAGTGACCGAACAGGGTTTGAGCAGTTCTTC
TRBJ2-1 - TRBD2 TRBV5-1 CASSTSPNNEQFF TGCGCCAGCTCGACTAGCCCCAACAATGAGCAGTTCTTC
TRBJ1-5 - TRBD1 TRBV4-1 CASSQDPGGSSQPHHF TGCGCCAGCAGCCAAGATCCAGGGGGCTCCTCTCAGCCCCATCATTTT
TRBJ2-6 medium-sized - TRBV20-1 CSAKGPSGANVLTF TGCAGTGCCAAGGGACCCTCTGGGGCCAACGTCCTGACTTTC
TRBJ2-7 medium-sized TRBD2 TRBV28 CASSGLAGTYEQYF TGTGCCAGCAGCGGACTAGCGGGTACTTACGAGCAGTACTTC
TRBJ2-1 medium-sized - TRBV27 CASSPTLGNPSDEQFF TGTGCCAGCAGTCCCACCTTGGGGAACCCTTCCGATGAGCAGTTCTTC
TRBJ2-3 - TRBD1 TRBV7-3 CASSLVPDRVSTDTQYF TGTGCCAGCAGCTTAGTCCCGGACAGGGTCAGCACAGATACGCAGTATTTT
TRBJ1-5 many - TRBV15 CATSREWDSNQPQHF TGTGCCACCAGCAGAGAGTGGGACAGCAATCAGCCCCAGCATTTT
TRBJ2-5 - - TRBV28 CATKGLGTEETQYF TGTGCCACCAAAGGGCTGGGGACGGAAGAGACCCAGTACTTC
TRBJ1-4 many - TRBV25-1 CASRQGEKLFF TGTGCCAGCAGACAGGGAGAAAAACTGTTTTTT
TRBJ2-5 medium-sized TRBD2 TRBV29-1 CSVADGRAGETQYF TGCAGCGTTGCTGACGGGAGGGCCGGGGAGACCCAGTACTTC
TRBJ1-1 - - TRBV10-3 CAISEGRENEAFF TGTGCCATCAGTGAAGGCAGGGAGAATGAAGCTTTCTTT
TRBJ1-6 medium-sized - TRBV28 CASSLTGNSPLHF TGTGCCAGCAGTTTAACAGGGAATTCACCCCTCCACTTT
TRBJ1-1 medium-sized TRBD1 TRBV6-1 CASRTGTGSAVAEAFF TGTGCCAGCAGAACCGGGACAGGGTCAGCGGTCGCTGAAGCTTTCTTT
TRBJ1-3 - - TRBV5-6 CASSLLGNTIYF TGTGCCAGCAGCTTGCTCGGAAACACCATATATTTT
TRBJ1-5 - TRBD1 TRBV20-1 CSARVGQGTSNQPQHF TGCAGTGCTAGAGTGGGACAGGGGACCAGCAATCAGCCCCAGCATTTT
TRBJ2-1 - TRBD2 TRBV4-2 CASSQEVIAGGRISYNEQFF TGTGCCAGCAGCCAAGAAGTTATAGCGGGAGGGCGAATATCCTACAATGAGCAGTTCTTC
TRBJ2-1 - - TRBV7-8 CASSFQGWVGDNEQFF TGTGCCAGCAGCTTCCAGGGGTGGGTTGGGGACAATGAGCAGTTCTTC
TRBJ2-1 few TRBD2 TRBV25-1 CASSESVASGSFREQFF TGTGCCAGCAGTGAATCGGTAGCTAGCGGGAGTTTCCGTGAGCAGTTCTTC
TRBJ2-7 medium-sized TRBD2 TRBV20-1 CSARVTGTSGGVYKEQYF TGCAGTGCTAGAGTTACCGGGACTAGCGGTGGCGTTTACAAGGAGCAGTACTTC
TRBJ2-2 - TRBD2 TRBV5-1 CASRTSGNGELFF TGCGCCAGCAGGACTAGCGGGAACGGGGAGCTGTTTTTT
TRBJ2-5 few - TRBV5-4 CASSPDYEAETQYF TGTGCCAGCAGCCCGGACTACGAGGCAGAGACCCAGTACTTC
TRBJ1-1 - - TRBV7-9 CASSPIQGGNEAFF TGTGCCAGCAGCCCAATACAGGGTGGCAATGAAGCTTTCTTT
TRBJ1-1 few TRBD1 TRBV20-1 CSARDQRQGATQNTEAFF TGCAGTGCTAGAGATCAGAGACAGGGGGCTACACAGAACACTGAAGCTTTCTTT
TRBJ2-5 - - TRBV20-1 CSADPGWGQETQYF TGCAGTGCTGACCCGGGATGGGGACAAGAGACCCAGTACTTC
TRBJ1-6 - - TRBV5-6 CASSLAMGYNSPLHF TGTGCCAGCAGCTTGGCAATGGGCTATAATTCACCCCTCCACTTT
TRBJ1-5 - - TRBV19 CATGRTTQNNQPQHF TGTGCCACTGGACGGACGACACAAAACAATCAGCCCCAGCATTTT
TRBJ1-3 many - TRBV12-3/TRBV12-4 CANPTGNTIYF TGTGCCAACCCCACTGGAAACACCATATATTTT
TRBJ2-3 medium-sized - TRBV12-3/TRBV12-4 CASSPRGNTDTQYF TGTGCCAGCAGCCCCCGCGGAAACACAGATACGCAGTATTTT